This is a list of T cell receptor beta chains from one sample in a study of T cells after somatic rescue of genetic block. Data came from immunoSEQ multiplex PCR; TCRdb stores just in-frame clones and leaves some out. This table holds 110,000 or so clones, around nine tenths found once. Material for sequencing was peripheral blood mononuclear cells (PBMCs). These receptors were obtained from a woman aged 18-29 years. Each CDR3 is given without its conserved first and last residue.

TRBV11-2	TRBJ2-7	ASGVAGDYEQY
TRBV19	TRBJ2-7	ASWPGTGDEQY
TRBV21-1	TRBJ1-6	ASSKRDRVLWSYNSPLH
TRBV20-1	TRBJ2-3	SASREDTQY
TRBV7-3	TRBJ2-3	ASSVTGVGTDTQY
TRBV4-1	TRBJ1-5	ASSQLLHFSNQPQH
TRBV28	TRBJ1-6	ASSFKGHQAGH
TRBV4-1	TRBJ2-1	ASSRGGLAVLGNEQF
TRBV28	TRBJ1-5	ASREAGTISPQH
TRBV9	TRBJ2-3	ASSVEWRDRGYTDTQY
TRBV6-5	TRBJ1-5	ASSYDGGPQH
TRBV27	TRBJ2-5	ASRGSGETQY
TRBV5-1	TRBJ2-2	ASRQGSTGELF
TRBV7-9	TRBJ2-7	ASDRGGRSYEQY
TRBV4-2	TRBJ1-3	ASSPTGGSGNTIY
TRBV19	TRBJ2-1	ASKPEWDYNEQF
TRBV30	TRBJ2-7	AWRAARGRRGEQY
TRBV10-3	TRBJ1-1	AISESVGGSGDVDTEAF
TRBV9	TRBJ2-2	ASSVGGTTGELF
TRBV2	TRBJ2-3	ASSSLGTSGGTQY
TRBV7-8	TRBJ2-1	ASSLARRGGLDEQF
TRBV19	TRBJ1-3	ASSITSGNTIY
TRBV7-6	TRBJ2-1	ASSLPGTTNEQF
TRBV7-6	TRBJ2-1	ASSPGQLAGISLNKF
TRBV28	TRBJ1-4	ASSLDRVIEKLF
TRBV4-2	TRBJ1-2	ASSQDGPHGYT
TRBV27	TRBJ2-2	ASKTGVNLAGELF
TRBV5-1	TRBJ1-2	ASITTGKRGYT
TRBV27	TRBJ1-6	ASSYNRGDNSPLH
TRBV2	TRBJ1-3	ASSEGRAETNTIY
TRBV7-9	TRBJ2-3	ASSLASGGPKDTQY
TRBV28	TRBJ1-2	ASKNSAGTGVDGYT
TRBV6-5	TRBJ2-7	ASSIGLAGLGEQY